These 3 T cell receptor beta chains originate from one sample sequenced in a study of T cells after yellow fever vaccination. TCRdb used MiXCR to reprocess the 5' RACE reads, holding one entry per CDR3 protein. The data contain 300,000 to 400,000 distinct CDR3 sequences, roughly 4% of them singletons. The sequenced sample was PBMCs, obtained 5 days after the yellow fever booster vaccination. The receptors shown here come from a man between 18 and 35 years old who received the YFV17D yellow fever vaccine.

The chain has TRBV18 and TRBJ1-2; D ambiguous. Trimming took off 6 bases at V and 4 bases at J, with 9 bases between the two ends. The CDR3 is made up of 12 amino acids. Germline CDR1 reads KGHSH; CDR2 reads LQKENI. The CDR3 is CASSSDFYGYTF. The CDR3 DNA reads as TGTGCCAGCTCGTCAGATTTCTATGGCTACACCTTC.

This clonotype has more than one count but fewer than ten. The chain is built from TRBV29-1 and TRBJ2-5; 13 bases align to TRBD2. The junction had 4 bases not matched to a gene; V was cut back by 6 bases and J by 3 bases. Germline V gives CDR1 SQVTM, CDR2 ANQGSEA. The CDR3 extends over 14 amino acids. The CDR3 spells CSVAGTSGEETQYF. The CDR3 nucleotides are TGCAGCGTGGCGGGGACTAGCGGGGAAGAGACCCAGTACTTC.

This clonotype was counted at least ten times. This chain connects TRBV5-1 to TRBJ2-7; D is unclear. The CDR3 covers 12 residues. Trimming cost V 1 base and J 4 bases, with 6 bases left between them. Germline V gene lookup returns CDR1 SGHRS and CDR2 YFSETQ. CDR3 in DNA: TGCGCCAGCAGCTTGTGGGCTTACGAGCAGTACTTC. Its protein is CASSLWAYEQYF.